These 21 T cell receptor beta chains were all obtained from the same sample, sequenced in a study of OX40 agonist ivuxolimab in advanced cancers. The repertoire was sequenced with immunoSEQ multiplex PCR; TCRdb's copy has only in-frame clones and lacks some. The sample lists 35,000 to 55,000 clones; around 94% were seen once. The sample was CD4+ or CD8+ T cells sorted from blood, taken in a trial of the OX40 agonist ivuxolimab. The receptors derive from an adult with an advanced solid tumor such as melanoma, head and neck, liver or kidney cancer.

The chain uses TRBV11-3 and TRBJ2-7; D gene unclear. With 3 bases removed from V and 6 bases from J, the gap between germline ends came to 6 bases. The CDR3 spans 11 residues. The germline V gene has CDR1 SGHNT and CDR2 YENEEA. CDR3 bases: TGTGCCAGCAGCTTCGAAGGCGAGCAGTACTTC. Translation: CASSFEGEQYF.

Here the CDR3 DNA reads TGTGCCAGCAGCTTTTCGGGCAGGGTTAGCGAGCAGTACTTC. This encodes CASSFSGRVSEQYF. The chain recombines TRBV5-6 with TRBJ2-7; maybe TRBD1 (5 bases). The CDR3 spans 14 residues. V gave up 2 bases and J gave up 6 bases, with 15 bases separating them. The V gene's germline CDR1 is SGHDT and CDR2 YYEEEE.

V gene TRBV9 combines with J gene TRBJ1-1, with D maybe TRBD1 (5 bases). In germline, CDR1 is SGDLS, CDR2 YYNGEE. The length of the CDR3 is 17 residues. V lost 0 bases, J lost 4 bases, and 19 bases lay in between. CDR3 DNA: TGTGCCAGCAGCGTAGCAATGACTCCCTGGAGGGGCACTGAAGCTTTCTTT. Translation: CASSVAMTPWRGTEAFF.

J is TRBJ1-1 and V is TRBV19; D remains ambiguous. The CDR3 consists of 12 residues. Trimming took off 5 bases at V and 7 bases at J, with 11 bases between the two ends. The germline gives CDR1 LNHDA, CDR2 SQIVND (reference sequence). DNA for the CDR3: TGTGCCAGTAGTCTAAGGTTGGGTGAAGCTTTCTTT. This encodes CASSLRLGEAFF. Drawing the rest from reference TRBV19 and TRBJ1-1, the complete variable domain is DGGITQSPKYLFRKEGQNVTLSCEQNLNHDAMYWYRQDPGQGLRLIYYSQIVNDFQKGDIAEGYSVSREKKESFPLTVTSAQKNPTAFYLCASSLRLGEAFFGQGTRLTVV.

This chain joins TRBV5-6 and TRBJ2-7; D unresolved. The CDR3 length is 12 residues. With 10 bases removed from V and 3 bases from J, the gap between germline ends came to 14 bases. Germline V gives CDR1 SGHDT, CDR2 YYEEEE. CDR3 sequence (DNA): TGTGCCTCTAATCGGGTGAGCTACGAGCAGTACTTC. Translated: CASNRVSYEQYF.

V is TRBV7-9 and J is TRBJ2-3; D is unclear. CDR1 and CDR2 from the germline V gene are SEHNR and FQNEAQ (reference sequence). This CDR3 has 17 residues. The germline V and J ends were trimmed by 4 bases and 0 bases, with 17 bases remaining between them. CDR3 bases: TGTGCCAGCAGCTCGATACTCGGGCAGACTAGCACAGATACGCAGTATTTT. Amino acids: CASSSILGQTSTDTQYF.

The rearrangement links TRBV6-5 to TRBJ2-2; D gene ambiguous. This CDR3 has 12 residues. Trimming removed 6 bases from V and 6 bases from J, with 8 bases in between. From germline, CDR1 is MNHEY and CDR2 SVGAGI. In nucleotides, the CDR3 is TGTGCCAGCAGCATAGTGGCCGGGGAGCTGTTTTTT. The encoded protein is CASSIVAGELFF.

The V and J genes are TRBV27 and TRBJ2-7; tentative D call: TRBD2 (6 bases). V lost 3 bases, J lost 7 bases, and 13 bases lay in between. The germline gives CDR1 MNHEY, CDR2 SMNVEV (reference sequence). The CDR3 runs 13 residues. CDR3: CASSFQAGLEQYF. The CDR3 DNA reads TGTGCCAGCAGTTTTCAAGCGGGCCTTGAGCAGTACTTC.

This chain joins TRBV9 and TRBJ2-7; 10 bases are shared with TRBD2. After removal of 3 bases from V and 2 bases from J, the junction contained 5 bases not matched to a gene. This CDR3 contains 15 residues. Germline V gene sequence: CDR1 SGDLS, CDR2 YYNGEE. This CDR3 is CASSAAAGGPYEQYF. CDR3 nucleotide sequence: TGTGCCAGCAGCGCCGCAGCGGGAGGGCCCTACGAGCAGTACTTC.

This chain joins TRBV4-2 and TRBJ1-5, with a tentative D call TRBD1 (6 bases). Trimming cost V 6 bases and J 5 bases, with 14 bases left between them. The CDR3 length is 14 residues. Germline V gene lookup returns CDR1 LGHNA and CDR2 YNFKEQ. CDR3 in amino acids: CASSRTGQDQPQHF. In DNA form, the CDR3 reads TGTGCCAGCAGTAGAACAGGGCAGGATCAGCCCCAGCATTTT.

The V gene is TRBV28, the J gene TRBJ2-3; D ambiguous. Germline V gives CDR1 MDHEN, CDR2 SYDVKM. The V end lost 1 base, the J end lost 5 bases, and 4 bases lay between the germline ends. This CDR3 contains 12 residues. The CDR3 DNA sequence: TGTGCCAGCAGTTTATACAAAGATACGCAGTATTTT. Amino acids: CASSLYKDTQYF.

The chain employs TRBV19 and TRBJ1-1, with 8 bases matching TRBD1. The CDR3 spans 13 residues. CDR1 and CDR2 (germline): LNHDA, SQIVND (reference sequence). J was trimmed by 4 bases and V by 6 bases; bases with no gene match: 4. CDR3 amino acids: CASSWTGTTEAFF. The DNA of the CDR3 is TGTGCCAGTAGCTGGACAGGGACCACTGAAGCTTTCTTT.

The chain combines TRBV27 with TRBJ2-7; maybe TRBD2 (6 bases). The CDR3 has 15 residues. Looked up from germline, CDR1 is MNHEY and CDR2 is SMNVEV (reference sequence). V gave up 6 bases and J gave up 0 bases, with 15 bases separating them. Here the CDR3 reads CASSKGRRASYEQYF. In nucleotides, the CDR3 is TGTGCCAGCAGCAAGGGGCGGAGGGCCTCCTACGAGCAGTACTTC.

The rearrangement uses TRBV7-9 and TRBJ2-7; D remains unclear. CDR3 length: 14 residues. The ends were cut back, 1 base at V and 5 bases at J, with 12 bases in the middle. Germline CDR1 and CDR2: SEHNR and FQNEAQ (reference sequence). For the CDR3, the DNA is TGTGCCAGCAGCTTAGAACAGCGCCAAGACGAGCAGTACTTC. Translating gives CASSLEQRQDEQYF. The whole variable domain, remainder taken from reference TRBV7-9 and TRBJ2-7, is DTGVSQNPRHKITKRGQNVTFRCDPISEHNRLYWYRQTLGQGPEFLTYFQNEAQLEKSRLLSDRFSAERPKGSFSTLEIQRTEQGDSAMYLCASSLEQRQDEQYFGPGTRLTVT.

This chain uses TRBV27 with TRBJ2-7; the D gene is possibly TRBD2 (5 bases). The V end was cut by 1 base, the J end by 1 base, with 17 bases between. CDR1 is MNHEY and CDR2 is SMNVEV in the germline V gene (reference sequence). The CDR3 length is 17 residues. CDR3 sequence: CASSLFASYPQSYEQYF. The DNA for the CDR3 is TGTGCCAGCAGTTTATTCGCTAGCTACCCGCAATCCTACGAGCAGTACTTC.

In its sample, this clone was seen once. The CDR3 sequence: CASSGVRETYEQYF. Here the CDR3 DNA reads TGTGCCAGCAGCGGGGTCAGGGAGACTTACGAGCAGTACTTC. J is TRBJ2-7 and V is TRBV14; either TRBD1 or TRBD2 may supply D (5 bases each). V lost 5 bases, J lost 4 bases, and 15 bases lay in between. Germline V lookup: CDR1 SGHDN, CDR2 FVKESK. The CDR3 has 14 residues. The complete variable domain, with remaining parts taken from reference TRBV14 and TRBJ2-7, reads EAGVTQFPSHSVIEKGQTVTLRCDPISGHDNLYWYRRVMGKEIKFLLHFVKESKQDESGMPNNRFLAERTGGTYSTLKVQPAELEDSGVYFCASSGVRETYEQYFGPGTRLTVT.

The chain couples TRBV7-8 to TRBJ1-4; no reliable D call. Per germline, CDR1 SGHVS and CDR2 FQNEAQ. The CDR3 loop spans 14 amino acids. V gave up 1 base and J gave up 6 bases, with 9 bases separating them. The CDR3 reads CASSLGFRDEKLFF. CDR3 DNA sequence: TGTGCCAGCAGCTTAGGGTTTCGGGATGAAAAACTGTTTTTT.

The chain combines TRBV18 with TRBJ1-4; TRBD1 matches 7 bases. Trimming removed 3 bases from V and 15 bases from J; junction bases left unmatched: 13. The CDR3 is 14 residues long. Germline V gives CDR1 KGHSH, CDR2 LQKENI. CDR3 bases: TGTGCCAGCTCACCGTCTGGAGGGACAGATATATTGTTTTTT. Its translation is CASSPSGGTDILFF. Using reference TRBV18 and TRBJ1-4 for the parts outside the CDR3, the full variable domain is NAGVMQNPRHLVRRRGQEARLRCSPMKGHSHVYWYRQLPEEGLKFMVYLQKENIIDESGMPKERFSAEFPKEGPSILRIQQVVRGDSAAYFCASSPSGGTDILFFGSGTQLSVL.

The rearrangement links TRBV7-9 to TRBJ2-5; no definite D call. Germline V gene data show CDR1 as SEHNR and CDR2 as FQNEAQ (reference sequence). V gave up 5 bases and J gave up 5 bases, with 6 bases separating them. This CDR3 comprises 11 residues. The chain's CDR3 is CASSPDETQYF. The DNA for the CDR3 is TGTGCCAGCAGCCCCGACGAGACCCAGTACTTC.

CDR3 sequence reads: CARPTLGGHLQETQYF. The CDR3 nucleotides are TGTGCCAGACCAACCCTGGGAGGACACTTACAAGAGACCCAGTACTTC. V and J are TRBV25-1 and TRBJ2-5, with a possible D match to TRBD2 (6 bases). V was pared by 9 bases and J by 2 bases, with 22 bases between. CDR1 MGHDK and CDR2 SYGVNS come from the germline V gene. CDR3 length: 16 residues.

The V and J genes are TRBV5-1 and TRBJ2-7, with TRBD1 matching 7 bases. The germline V gene has CDR1 SGHRS and CDR2 YFSETQ. The CDR3 sequence is 14 residues long. Unmatched junction bases numbered 7, after V lost 4 bases and J lost 3 bases. The CDR3 loop reads CASSQGTVSYEQYF. In DNA form, the CDR3 reads TGCGCCAGCAGCCAGGGGACAGTCAGCTACGAGCAGTACTTC. The whole variable domain, remainder taken from reference TRBV5-1 and TRBJ2-7, is KAGVTQTPRYLIKTRGQQVTLSCSPISGHRSVSWYQQTPGQGLQFLFEYFSETQRNKGNFPGRFSGRQFSNSRSEMNVSTLELGDSALYLCASSQGTVSYEQYFGPGTRLTVT.